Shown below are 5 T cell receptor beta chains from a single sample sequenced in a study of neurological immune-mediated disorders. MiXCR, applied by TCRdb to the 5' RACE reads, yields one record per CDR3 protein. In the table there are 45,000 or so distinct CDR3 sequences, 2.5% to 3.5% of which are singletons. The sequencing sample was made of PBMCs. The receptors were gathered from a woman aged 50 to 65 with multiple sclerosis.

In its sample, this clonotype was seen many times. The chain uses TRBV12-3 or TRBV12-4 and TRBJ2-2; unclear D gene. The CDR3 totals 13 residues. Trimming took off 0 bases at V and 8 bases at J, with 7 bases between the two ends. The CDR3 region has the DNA TGTGCCAGCAGTTTAGCGAGAAAAGGGGAGCTGTTTTTT. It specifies CASSLARKGELFF.

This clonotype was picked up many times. CDR3 region: CASSLVGGGNTEAFF. For the CDR3, the DNA is TGCGCCAGCAGCTTGGTGGGGGGAGGGAACACTGAAGCTTTCTTT. The chain carries TRBV5-1 and TRBJ1-1; a weak D match, TRBD1 (5 bases). The germline CDR1 and CDR2 sequences are SGHRS and YFSETQ. This CDR3 contains 15 residues. V shed 0 bases and J shed 1 base, with 10 bases lying between them.

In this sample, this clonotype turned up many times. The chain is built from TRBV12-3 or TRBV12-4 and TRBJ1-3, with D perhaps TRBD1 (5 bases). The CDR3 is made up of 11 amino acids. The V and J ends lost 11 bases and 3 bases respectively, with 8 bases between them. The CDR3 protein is CAPRVGNTIYF. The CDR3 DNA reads TGTGCCCCCAGGGTTGGAAACACCATATATTTT.

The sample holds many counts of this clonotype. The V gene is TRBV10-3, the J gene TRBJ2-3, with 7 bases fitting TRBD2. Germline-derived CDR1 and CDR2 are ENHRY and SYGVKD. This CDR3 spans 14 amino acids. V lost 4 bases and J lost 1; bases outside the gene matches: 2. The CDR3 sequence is CAISGSGGTDTQYF. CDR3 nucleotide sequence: TGTGCCATCAGTGGAAGCGGGGGCACAGATACGCAGTATTTT.

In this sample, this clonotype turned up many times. This CDR3 is CASSRGQLQETQYF. The CDR3 DNA is TGTGCCAGCAGCAGAGGACAGCTCCAAGAGACCCAGTACTTC. This rearrangement joins TRBV12-3 or TRBV12-4 to TRBJ2-5, with D possibly matching TRBD1 (6 bases). The CDR3 extends over 14 amino acids. Trimming took 6 bases from V and 1 from J, leaving 12 bases between them.